This T cell receptor beta chain is drawn from a study of radiotherapy plus CTLA-4 blockade in lung cancer. On the study more broadly: Patients showed objective responses in 15% to 20% of cases and disease control in roughly 31%.

Focal radiation plus CTLA-4 blockade with ipilimumab was administered to patients who had chemo-refractory metastatic non-small-cell lung cancer. The table came from immunoSEQ multiplex PCR; TCRdb's copy has only in-frame clones and leaves some out. This table has approximately 100,000 clones, more than 70% appearing once. A single count supports this clone. What it binds is unknown. Broader study findings: Tumor-origin TCR clones grew in blood after radiotherapy plus ipilimumab. How blood T cell clones changed early, along with interferon-beta, reportedly forecast response best.

V was cut by 0 bases and J by 7 bases, with 10 bases left in between. This CDR3 region has 15 residues. Germline CDR1 is LGHNA and CDR2 is YNFKEQ. The chain is built from TRBV4-2 and TRBJ1-6; unclear D gene. The sequencing here drew on peripheral blood, taken from a patient treated with radiotherapy plus ipilimumab. The sequence derives from a human donor with non-small cell lung cancer that progressed on radiotherapy plus ipilimumab. Some clones in this sample may be carry-over from other donors' samples. CDR3 region: CASSQDRGGNSPLHF. The CDR3 DNA reads as TGTGCCAGCAGCCAAGATCGAGGTGGGAATTCACCCCTCCACTTT.